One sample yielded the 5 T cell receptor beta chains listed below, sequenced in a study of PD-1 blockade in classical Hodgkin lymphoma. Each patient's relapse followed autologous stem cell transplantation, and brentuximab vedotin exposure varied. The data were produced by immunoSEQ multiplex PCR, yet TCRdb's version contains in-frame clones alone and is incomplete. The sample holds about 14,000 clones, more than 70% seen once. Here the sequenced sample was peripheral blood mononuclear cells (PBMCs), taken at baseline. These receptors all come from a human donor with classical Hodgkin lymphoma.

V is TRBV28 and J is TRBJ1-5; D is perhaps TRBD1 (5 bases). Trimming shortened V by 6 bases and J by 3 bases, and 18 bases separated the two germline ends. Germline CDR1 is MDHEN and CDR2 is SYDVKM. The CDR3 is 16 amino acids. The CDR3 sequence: CASSIPGAMYNQPQHF. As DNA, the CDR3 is TGTGCCAGCAGCATCCCTGGGGCCATGTACAATCAGCCCCAGCATTTT. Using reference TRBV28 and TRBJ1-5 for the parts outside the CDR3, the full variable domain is DVKVTQSSRYLVKRTGEKVFLECVQDMDHENMFWYRQDPGLGLRLIYFSYDVKMKEKGDIPEGYSVSREKKERFSLILESASTNQTSMYLCASSIPGAMYNQPQHFGDGTRLSIL.

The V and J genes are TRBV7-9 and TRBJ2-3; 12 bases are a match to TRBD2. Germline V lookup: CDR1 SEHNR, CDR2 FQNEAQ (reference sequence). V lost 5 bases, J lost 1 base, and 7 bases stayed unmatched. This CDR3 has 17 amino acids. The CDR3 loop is CASSQTRLAGGTDTQYF. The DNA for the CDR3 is TGTGCCAGCAGCCAAACAAGACTAGCGGGAGGCACAGATACGCAGTATTTT.

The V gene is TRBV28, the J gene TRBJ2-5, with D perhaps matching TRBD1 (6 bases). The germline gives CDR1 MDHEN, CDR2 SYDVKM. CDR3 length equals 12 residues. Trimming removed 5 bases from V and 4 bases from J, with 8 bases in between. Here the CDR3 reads CASSRGRETQYF. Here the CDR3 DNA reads TGTGCCAGCAGTAGGGGGAGAGAGACCCAGTACTTC.

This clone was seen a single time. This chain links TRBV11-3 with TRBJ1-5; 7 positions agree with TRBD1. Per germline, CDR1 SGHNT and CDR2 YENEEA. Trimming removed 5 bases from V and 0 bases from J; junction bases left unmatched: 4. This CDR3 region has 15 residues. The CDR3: CASSTGQNSNQPQHF. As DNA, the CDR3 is TGTGCCAGCAGCACGGGACAGAATAGCAATCAGCCCCAGCATTTT.

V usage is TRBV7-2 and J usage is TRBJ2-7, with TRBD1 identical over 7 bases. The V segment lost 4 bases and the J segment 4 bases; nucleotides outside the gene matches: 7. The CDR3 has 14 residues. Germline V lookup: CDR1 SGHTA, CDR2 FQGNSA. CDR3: CASSSYRGPYEQYF. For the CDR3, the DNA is TGTGCCAGCAGCTCATACAGGGGTCCGTACGAGCAGTACTTC.